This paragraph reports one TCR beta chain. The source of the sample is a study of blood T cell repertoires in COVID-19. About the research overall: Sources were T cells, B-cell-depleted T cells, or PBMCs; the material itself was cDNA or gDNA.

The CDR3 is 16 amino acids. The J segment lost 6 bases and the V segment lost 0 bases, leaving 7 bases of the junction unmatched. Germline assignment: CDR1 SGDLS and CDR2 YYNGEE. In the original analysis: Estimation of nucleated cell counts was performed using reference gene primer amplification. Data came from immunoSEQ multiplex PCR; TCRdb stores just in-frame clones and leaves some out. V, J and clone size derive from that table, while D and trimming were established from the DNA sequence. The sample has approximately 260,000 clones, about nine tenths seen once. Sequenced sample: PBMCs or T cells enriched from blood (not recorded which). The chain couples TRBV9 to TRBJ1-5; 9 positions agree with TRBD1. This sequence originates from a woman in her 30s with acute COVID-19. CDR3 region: CASSVGDRVVGQPQHF. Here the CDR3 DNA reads TGTGCCAGCAGCGTAGGGGACAGGGTTGTAGGTCAGCCCCAGCATTTT.